Sequencing of this T cell receptor (beta chain) was carried out in a study of sequential checkpoint blockade in melanoma. Study-level information: Arm A got nivolumab then ipilimumab; arm B the reverse, 1:1. After both sequences, patients received maintenance nivolumab.

Generated by immunoSEQ multiplex PCR, the TCRdb table keeps only in-frame clones and is missing some. The table lists 10,000 to 15,000 clones, under 80% of them singletons. Regarding treatment: randomized to nivolumab then ipilimumab (arm A) or the reverse (arm B). None of the patients previously received DNA-damaging chemotherapy. From thawed PBMCs, live CD3+CD8+ cells negative for CD19 and CD56 were sorted. V lost 1 base, J lost 2 bases, and 5 bases lay in between. CDR3 size: 13 residues. The germline V gene encodes CDR1 SEHNR and CDR2 FQNEAQ (reference sequence). The starting material was CD8+ T cells sorted from blood (inferred from file names), obtained from a patient given nivolumab and ipilimumab in sequence. V usage is TRBV7-9 and J usage is TRBJ2-5; the D is unclear. This clonotype was sampled from a human donor with melanoma. CDR3 nucleotides: TGTGCCAGCAGCTTAGTTACACAAGAGACCCAGTACTTC. The encoded protein is CASSLVTQETQYF.